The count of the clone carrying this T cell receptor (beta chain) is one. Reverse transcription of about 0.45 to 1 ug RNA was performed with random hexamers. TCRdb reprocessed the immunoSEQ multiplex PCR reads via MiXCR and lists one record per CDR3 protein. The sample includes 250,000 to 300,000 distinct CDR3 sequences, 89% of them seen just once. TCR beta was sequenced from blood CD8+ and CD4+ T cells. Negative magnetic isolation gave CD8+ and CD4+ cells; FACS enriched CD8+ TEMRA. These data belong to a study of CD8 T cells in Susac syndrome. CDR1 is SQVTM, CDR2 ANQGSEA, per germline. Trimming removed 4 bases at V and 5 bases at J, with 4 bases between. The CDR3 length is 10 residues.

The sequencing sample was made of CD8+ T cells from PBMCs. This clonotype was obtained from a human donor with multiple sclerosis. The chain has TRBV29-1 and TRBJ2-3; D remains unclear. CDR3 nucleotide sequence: TGCAGCGTTGTTGAAGATACGCAGTATTTT. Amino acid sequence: CSVVEDTQYF.